The 32 T cell receptor beta chains given below trace back to one sample, sequenced in a study of blood T cell repertoires in COVID-19. Generated by immunoSEQ multiplex PCR, the TCRdb table keeps only in-frame clones and is missing some. This sample has 45,000 or so clones; approximately 86% occur once, and the top ten carry 14%. The specimen sequenced was peripheral blood. The receptors were sampled from a human donor in a cohort sampled during active COVID-19.

V and J are TRBV19 and TRBJ2-5; maybe TRBD2 (6 bases). The CDR3 length is 13 residues. Germline-derived CDR1 and CDR2 are LNHDA and SQIVND (reference sequence). V shed 2 bases and J shed 5 bases, with 9 bases lying between them. CDR3 sequence: CASSISGRETQYF. The CDR3 region has the DNA TGTGCCAGTAGTATATCTGGGAGGGAGACCCAGTACTTC.

This chain links TRBV6-5 with TRBJ1-4; no reliable D call. V was pared by 8 bases and J by 3 bases, with 16 bases between. Per germline, CDR1 MNHEY and CDR2 SVGAGI. The CDR3 consists of 15 residues. CDR3 sequence: CASATGSGANEKLFF. As DNA, the CDR3 is TGTGCCAGCGCTACGGGGAGCGGGGCTAATGAAAAACTGTTTTTT.

V usage is TRBV7-8 and J usage is TRBJ1-1, with TRBD1 matching over 8 bases. J gave up 3 bases and V 1 base, and 16 bases lay outside the gene matches. The CDR3 extends over 19 amino acids. Per germline, CDR1 SGHVS and CDR2 FQNEAQ. CDR3 DNA: TGTGCCAGCAGCTTAGTTTGGGCGCGGGGGACAGGAGGGGACACTGAAGCTTTCTTT. This translates into CASSLVWARGTGGDTEAFF.

The CDR3 region is CASTPPSTEAFF. The DNA for the CDR3 is TGTGCCAGCACCCCACCCAGCACTGAAGCTTTCTTT. This chain uses TRBV28 with TRBJ1-1, with D unresolved. Looked up from germline, CDR1 is MDHEN and CDR2 is SYDVKM. V was trimmed by 7 bases and J by 4 bases, leaving 10 bases between them. The CDR3 spans 12 residues.

The rearrangement joins TRBV7-9 to TRBJ2-1; no clear D. Deletions cut 5 bases from V and 0 bases from J, with 11 bases between. Per germline, CDR1 SEHNR and CDR2 FQNEAQ (reference sequence). The CDR3 has 15 residues. As DNA, the CDR3 is TGTGCCAGCAGCGATTCCCTGAGCTCCTACAATGAGCAGTTCTTC. It specifies CASSDSLSSYNEQFF. Complete variable domain (other parts from reference TRBV7-9 and TRBJ2-1): DTGVSQNPRHKITKRGQNVTFRCDPISEHNRLYWYRQTLGQGPEFLTYFQNEAQLEKSRLLSDRFSAERPKGSFSTLEIQRTEQGDSAMYLCASSDSLSSYNEQFFGPGTRLTVL.

This clone has just a few counts. This chain uses TRBV12-3 or TRBV12-4 with TRBJ2-7, with TRBD1 identical over 8 bases. CDR3 length: 13 residues. J lost 2 bases, V lost 6 bases, and 3 bases had no gene match. The CDR3 bases are TGTGCCAGCAGCGGGGACAGGACCTACGAGCAGTACTTC. Protein sequence: CASSGDRTYEQYF.

The gene calls are TRBV28 and TRBJ2-7, with a tentative D call TRBD1 (6 bases). The V gene lost 6 bases and the J gene lost 2 bases, with 17 bases spanning the gap. Germline-derived CDR1 and CDR2 are MDHEN and SYDVKM. This CDR3 region has 15 residues. The CDR3 region is CASSPPGQQAYEQYF. The CDR3 DNA reads TGTGCCAGCAGCCCCCCCGGACAGCAGGCCTACGAGCAGTACTTC.

The chain combines TRBV7-9 with TRBJ1-2, with D perhaps matching TRBD1 (5 bases). This CDR3 region has 13 residues. CDR1 is SEHNR, CDR2 FQNEAQ, per germline (reference sequence). The V end was cut by 3 bases, the J end by 5 bases, with 10 bases between. The CDR3 DNA reads TGTGCCAGCAGCTTGATCACAGGTTATGGCTACACCTTC. Amino acid sequence: CASSLITGYGYTF.

This clone occurred a few times. The V gene is TRBV28, the J gene TRBJ1-2; the D gene is possibly TRBD1 (5 bases). Trimming left V 10 bases short and J 1 base short, with 19 bases between. The germline gives CDR1 MDHEN, CDR2 SYDVKM. The CDR3 is 15 residues long. This CDR3 reads CATRRQQPINYGYTF. CDR3 bases: TGTGCCACCCGACGACAGCAGCCAATTAACTATGGCTACACCTTC.

The table lists this clone with a count of one. The genes are TRBV30 and TRBJ1-5; 11 nucleotides match TRBD1. Looked up from germline, CDR1 is GTSNPN and CDR2 is SVGIG (reference sequence). V lost 3 bases, J lost 1 base, and 2 bases stayed unmatched. CDR3 length equals 15 residues. CDR3 nucleotide sequence: TGTGCCTGGAGAGGACAGGGGGCAAGCAATCAGCCCCAGCATTTT. Protein sequence: CAWRGQGASNQPQHF.

The rearrangement links TRBV3-1 (or the pseudogene TRBV3-2) to TRBJ2-2; 7 bases fit TRBD1. This CDR3 comprises 16 residues. V trimming: 1 base; J trimming: 6 bases; junction bases outside the gene matches: 8. CDR1 and CDR2 (germline): LGHDT, YNNKEL (reference sequence). The CDR3 DNA reads TGTGCCAGCAGCCAAGTTGTAGGTCAGGGGGCCGGGGAGCTGTTTTTT. Translating gives CASSQVVGQGAGELFF.

This chain links TRBV20-1 with TRBJ2-7; D gene unclear. Trimming took off 0 bases at V and 5 bases at J, with 5 bases between the two ends. Per the germline V gene, CDR1 is DFQATT and CDR2 is SNEGSKA (reference sequence). CDR3 length equals 11 residues. In DNA form, the CDR3 reads TGCAGTGCTAGAGATAGTAACGAGCAGTACTTC. Protein sequence: CSARDSNEQYF.

CDR3 residues: CASSLRSRQGRTGELFF. The CDR3 coding sequence is TGTGCCAGCAGCTTAAGAAGCCGACAGGGTCGAACCGGGGAGCTGTTTTTT. The V and J genes are TRBV11-2 and TRBJ2-2, with 7 bases that match TRBD1. CDR3 size: 17 residues. V lost 2 bases and J lost 5; bases outside the gene matches: 11. Germline V gene data show CDR1 as SGHAT and CDR2 as FQNNGV.

The count of this clone is one. The chain has TRBV4-1 and TRBJ2-5, with TRBD2 matching 12 bases. Germline V gives CDR1 MGHRA, CDR2 YSYEKL. The CDR3 is made up of 19 amino acids. The V gene end was trimmed by 0 bases and the J gene end by 2 bases; junction bases not matched to a gene: 10. CDR3 residues: CASSQDTATSGGSQETQYF. The CDR3 coding sequence is TGCGCCAGCAGCCAAGATACGGCGACTAGCGGGGGATCACAAGAGACCCAGTACTTC.

The chain carries TRBV2 and TRBJ2-1; no firm D call. This CDR3 contains 13 residues. V was clipped by 7 bases and J by 4 bases, with 11 bases between them. Germline V gene sequence: CDR1 SNHLY, CDR2 FYNNEI. The CDR3 DNA reads TGTGCCAGCACCCGACTGGCTTACAATGAGCAGTTCTTC. The encoded protein is CASTRLAYNEQFF.

The chain has TRBV2 and TRBJ2-5; weak D call: TRBD2 (7 bases). The V and J ends lost 8 bases and 5 bases respectively, with 15 bases between them. CDR1 and CDR2 (germline): SNHLY, FYNNEI. The CDR3 has 13 amino acids. This chain's CDR3 is CASYGGPGETQYF. Here the CDR3 DNA reads TGTGCCAGCTACGGGGGGCCTGGGGAGACCCAGTACTTC.

The chain links TRBV7-2 to TRBJ2-7; 10 nucleotides agree with TRBD2. The CDR3 is 15 amino acids. Trimming cost V 1 base and J 5 bases; bases outside gene matches: 5. Germline CDR1 and CDR2: SGHTA and FQGNSA. The CDR3 sequence is CASSLVAGGLNEQYF. In DNA form, the CDR3 reads TGTGCCAGCAGCTTAGTAGCGGGAGGTTTGAACGAGCAGTACTTC.

This clone came up a few times. The chain links TRBV7-9 to TRBJ2-7; 7 bases agree with TRBD1. Germline loops: CDR1 SEHNR, CDR2 FQNEAQ (reference sequence). The CDR3 length is 12 residues. With 4 bases clipped from V and 6 bases from J, the junction kept 3 bases outside the gene matches. CDR3 nucleotides: TGTGCCAGCAGCTCGACAGGGTTCGAGCAGTACTTC. Translated, it gives CASSSTGFEQYF.

The rearrangement links TRBV18 to TRBJ2-3; 7 positions match TRBD1. There are 16 residues in the CDR3. Looked up from germline, CDR1 is KGHSH and CDR2 is LQKENI. V trimming: 4 bases; J trimming: 3 bases; junction bases outside the gene matches: 10. The CDR3: CASSLRQGRATDTQYF. The CDR3 DNA reads TGTGCCAGCTCACTCCGACAGGGACGGGCGACAGATACGCAGTATTTT.

The chain is built from TRBV5-1 and TRBJ2-5; D call uncertain. CDR1 is SGHRS and CDR2 is YFSETQ in the germline V gene. This CDR3 has 14 amino acids. Deletions cut 5 bases from V and 2 bases from J, with 13 bases between. The CDR3 reads CASRTDSWQETQYF. The CDR3 coding sequence is TGCGCCAGCAGGACCGACTCCTGGCAAGAGACCCAGTACTTC. Together with reference TRBV5-1 and TRBJ2-5, the CDR3 gives the full variable domain: KAGVTQTPRYLIKTRGQQVTLSCSPISGHRSVSWYQQTPGQGLQFLFEYFSETQRNKGNFPGRFSGRQFSNSRSEMNVSTLELGDSALYLCASRTDSWQETQYFGPGTRLLVL.

V and J are TRBV7-3 and TRBJ2-7; 14 bases are shared with TRBD2. Losses at the gene ends were 5 bases for V and 2 bases for J; bases not matched to a gene: 5. The germline gives CDR1 SGHTA, CDR2 FQGTGA. The length of the CDR3 is 16 residues. The CDR3 loop is CASSPGTSGSPYEQYF. The CDR3, as DNA: TGTGCCAGCAGCCCGGGGACTAGCGGGAGCCCCTACGAGCAGTACTTC.

The chain recombines TRBV6-2 or TRBV6-3 with TRBJ2-3; TRBD2 is a possible D gene (6 bases). The germline V gene encodes CDR1 MNHEY and CDR2 SVGEGT. This CDR3 is 14 amino acids long. The V end was cut by 4 bases, the J end by 4 bases, with 12 bases between. DNA for the CDR3: TGTGCCAGCAGTTTCGGAGGGCCCTCAGATACGCAGTATTTT. It specifies CASSFGGPSDTQYF.

The CDR3 loop reads CASSILAGGPGEQFF. For the CDR3, the DNA is TGTGCCAGTAGTATTTTAGCGGGAGGGCCGGGTGAGCAGTTCTTC. V gene TRBV19 combines with J gene TRBJ2-1; 11 bases are a match to TRBD2. J was trimmed by 9 bases and V by 3 bases; bases with no gene match: 7. This CDR3 has 15 residues. CDR1 and CDR2 from the germline V gene are LNHDA and SQIVND (reference sequence).

In its sample, this clone was seen once. This chain connects TRBV4-3 to TRBJ2-1, with a possible D match to TRBD2 (6 bases). This CDR3 is built from 15 residues. V lost 4 bases and J 4 bases, leaving 14 bases between the germline ends. The V gene's germline CDR1 is LGHNA and CDR2 YSLEER. CDR3 bases: TGCGCCAGCAGCCGCGGGCTAGCGTCTTACAATGAGCAGTTCTTC. It translates to CASSRGLASYNEQFF.

J is TRBJ1-5 and V is TRBV27, with D unresolved. Trimming pared 0 bases from V and 3 bases from J, leaving 9 bases between. CDR1 is MNHEY, CDR2 SMNVEV, per germline (reference sequence). The CDR3 is 15 residues long. The CDR3 bases are TGTGCCAGCAGTTTATCGAAGACTTTCAATCAGCCCCAGCATTTT. As protein: CASSLSKTFNQPQHF.

This chain links TRBV15 with TRBJ1-5, with D perhaps matching TRBD1 (5 bases). Trimming removed 1 base at V and 0 bases at J, with 10 bases between. The V gene's germline CDR1 is LNHNV and CDR2 YYDKDF (reference sequence). The length of the CDR3 is 16 residues. The CDR3 DNA reads TGTGCCACCAGCAGAGGATGGGGCAGTAGCAATCAGCCCCAGCATTTT. This translates into CATSRGWGSSNQPQHF.

This clone was observed a single time. The chain uses TRBV29-1 and TRBJ2-3; 12 bases map to TRBD1. Trimming cost V 2 bases and J 6 bases; bases outside gene matches: 6. The CDR3 length is 15 residues. CDR1 is SQVTM and CDR2 is ANQGSEA in the germline V gene. In DNA form, the CDR3 reads TGCAGCGTTGAACCTATGGGACAGGGGGCGGATACGCAGTATTTT. Residues: CSVEPMGQGADTQYF.

The DNA of the CDR3 is TGTGCCAGCAGCCTATTTCCCACGGGACAGCAAAATGAAAAACTGTTTTTT. Translated, it gives CASSLFPTGQQNEKLFF. J is TRBJ1-4 and V is TRBV3-1 (or the pseudogene TRBV3-2), with TRBD1 matching over 7 bases. Germline lookup yields CDR1 LGHDT and CDR2 YNNKEL (reference sequence). V lost 4 bases and J lost 5; bases outside the gene matches: 13. This CDR3 is built from 17 residues.

This clone was seen only a few times. V and J are TRBV21-1 and TRBJ1-3. TRBV21-1 is termed a pseudogene. CDR3 length equals 15 residues. The CDR3 bases are TGTGCCAGCAGCAAAAATACTATCTCTGGAAACACCATATATTTT. Amino acid sequence: CASSKNTISGNTIYF.

J is TRBJ1-4 and V is TRBV7-8; D is uncertain. Trimming took 4 bases from V and 3 from J, leaving 15 bases between them. Germline assignment: CDR1 SGHVS and CDR2 FQNEAQ. This CDR3 has 16 amino acids. CDR3 sequence: CASSSGEGPPNEKLFF. CDR3 bases: TGTGCCAGCAGCTCCGGGGAAGGGCCCCCTAATGAAAAACTGTTTTTT.

This chain uses TRBV19 with TRBJ2-5; 7 positions match TRBD1. Germline CDR1 LNHDA, CDR2 SQIVND (reference sequence). The V gene end was trimmed by 5 bases and the J gene end by 1 base; junction bases not matched to a gene: 7. CDR3 length: 15 amino acids. The CDR3 DNA reads TGTGCCAGTAGTGCCCGACGGGACAGCCAAGAGACCCAGTACTTC. It specifies CASSARRDSQETQYF.

The chain carries TRBV28 and TRBJ2-2; TRBD2 matches 13 bases. The V gene end was trimmed by 2 bases and the J gene end by 2 bases; junction bases not matched to a gene: 2. The CDR3 totals 17 residues. Germline CDR1 reads MDHEN; CDR2 reads SYDVKM. The CDR3 DNA sequence: TGTGCCAGCAGTTTAACGGGACTAGCGGGAAACACCGGGGAGCTGTTTTTT. Its protein product is CASSLTGLAGNTGELFF.